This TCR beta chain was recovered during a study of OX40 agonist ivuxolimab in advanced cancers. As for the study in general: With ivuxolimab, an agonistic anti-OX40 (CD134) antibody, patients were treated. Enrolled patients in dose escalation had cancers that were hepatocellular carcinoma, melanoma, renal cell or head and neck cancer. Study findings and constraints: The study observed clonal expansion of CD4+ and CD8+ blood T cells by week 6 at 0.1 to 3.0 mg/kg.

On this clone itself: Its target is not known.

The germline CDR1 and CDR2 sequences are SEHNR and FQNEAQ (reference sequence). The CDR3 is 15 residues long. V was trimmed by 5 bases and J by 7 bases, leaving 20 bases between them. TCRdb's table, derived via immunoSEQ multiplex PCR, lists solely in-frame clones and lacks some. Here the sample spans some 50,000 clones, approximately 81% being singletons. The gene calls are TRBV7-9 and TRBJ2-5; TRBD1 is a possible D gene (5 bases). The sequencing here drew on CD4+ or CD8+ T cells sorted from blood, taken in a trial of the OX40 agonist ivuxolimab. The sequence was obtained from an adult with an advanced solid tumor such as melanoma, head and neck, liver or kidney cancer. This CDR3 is CASSPPTRVIGTQYF. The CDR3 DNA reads TGTGCCAGCAGCCCCCCCACCAGGGTAATCGGGACCCAGTACTTC.